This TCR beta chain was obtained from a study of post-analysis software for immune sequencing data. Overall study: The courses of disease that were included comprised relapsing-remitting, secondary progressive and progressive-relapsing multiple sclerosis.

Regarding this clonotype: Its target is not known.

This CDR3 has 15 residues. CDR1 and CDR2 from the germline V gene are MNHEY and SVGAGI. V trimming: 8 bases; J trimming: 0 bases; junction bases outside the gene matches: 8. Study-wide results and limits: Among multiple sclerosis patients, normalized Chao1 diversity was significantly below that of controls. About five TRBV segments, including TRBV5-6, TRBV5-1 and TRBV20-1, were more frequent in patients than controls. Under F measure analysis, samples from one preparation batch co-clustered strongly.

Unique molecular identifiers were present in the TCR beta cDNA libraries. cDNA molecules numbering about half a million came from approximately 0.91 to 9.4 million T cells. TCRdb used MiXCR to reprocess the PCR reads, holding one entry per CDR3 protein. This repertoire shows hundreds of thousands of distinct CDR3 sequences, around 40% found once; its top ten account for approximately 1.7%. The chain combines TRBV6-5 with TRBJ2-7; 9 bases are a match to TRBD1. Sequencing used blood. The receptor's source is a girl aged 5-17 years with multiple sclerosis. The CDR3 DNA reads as TGTGCCAGCTACACCCCGGGACAGGGCTCCTACGAGCAGTACTTC. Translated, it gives CASYTPGQGSYEQYF.